This TCR beta chain emerged from a study of Ad26.COV2.S vaccination and SARS-CoV-2 variants. The CDR3 has 13 amino acids. Trimming at V came to 5 bases and at J to 5 bases, leaving 6 bases not matched to a gene. Germline lookup yields CDR1 SGHDT and CDR2 YYEEEE. Here immunoSEQ multiplex PCR was the method, and the copy in TCRdb shows in-frame clones only, minus some. Counted here are some 350,000 clones, 85% to 90% occurring once; the ten biggest clones make up 4.5% to 5.5%. This clone was counted once. The treatment was: roughly 19 received Ad26.COV2.S at low or high dose, single or two shots; about 5 received placebo; per-sample allocation not given. Sampling was done on day 63 after the first vaccine or placebo injection.

Sequenced material: peripheral blood, taken in a trial of Ad26.COV2.S vaccine versus placebo. The TCR comes from a person aged 18 to 59 who received the Ad26.COV2.S COVID-19 vaccine or a placebo. V gene TRBV5-6 combines with J gene TRBJ2-5; 7 bases agree with TRBD1. CDR3 in DNA: TGTGCCAGCAGTTTACAGGGGTACGAGACCCAGTACTTC. It encodes CASSLQGYETQYF.